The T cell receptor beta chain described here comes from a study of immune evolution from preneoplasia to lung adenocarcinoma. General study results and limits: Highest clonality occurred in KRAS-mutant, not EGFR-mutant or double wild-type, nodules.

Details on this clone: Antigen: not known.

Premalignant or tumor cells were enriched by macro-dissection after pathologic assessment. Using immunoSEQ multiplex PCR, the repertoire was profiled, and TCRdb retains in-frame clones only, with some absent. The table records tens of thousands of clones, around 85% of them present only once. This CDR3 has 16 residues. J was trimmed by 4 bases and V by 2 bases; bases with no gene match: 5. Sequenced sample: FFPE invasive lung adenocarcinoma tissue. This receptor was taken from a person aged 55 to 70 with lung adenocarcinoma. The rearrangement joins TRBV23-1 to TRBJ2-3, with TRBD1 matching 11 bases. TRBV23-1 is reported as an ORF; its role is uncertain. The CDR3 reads CASSQAAGQGADTQYF. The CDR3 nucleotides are TGCGCCAGCAGTCAAGCCGCGGGACAGGGGGCAGATACGCAGTATTTT.